This T cell receptor (beta chain) comes out of a study of blood T cell repertoires in COVID-19. This CDR3 spans 15 amino acids. With 4 bases removed from V and 1 base from J, the gap between germline ends came to 14 bases. Germline V gene sequence: CDR1 MNHEY, CDR2 SVGEGT. Per the original data handling: Researchers report that nucleated cell counts were estimated from reference gene primer amplification. Measured with immunoSEQ multiplex PCR; TCRdb has only the in-frame clones, and not every one. Clone size and the V and J calls come from that table; the DNA yielded D and trimming. The sample lists about 270,000 clones, 83% occurring once.

The chain uses TRBV6-2 or TRBV6-3 and TRBJ2-7, with D maybe TRBD2 (6 bases). Sequencing was carried out using peripheral blood. The sequence was collected from a woman aged 50 to 65 who had recovered from COVID-19. In nucleotides, the CDR3 is TGTGCCAGCAGTTCCGCCGGGGGACCGTCCTACGAGCAGTACTTC. Its protein product is CASSSAGGPSYEQYF.